Below, 21 T cell receptor beta chains from the same sample are listed, as sequenced in a study of blood T cells in healthy people across ages. Primed by a sample-barcoded 5' primer and a J-beta primer mix, a second PCR proceeded for 7 to 11 cycles. TCRdb re-derived calls from the 5' RACE reads in MiXCR, one entry per CDR3 protein. Altogether about 1,500,000 distinct CDR3 sequences are present, roughly 28% being singletons, with the ten largest covering about 7.7%. Sequenced material: blood. Receptors were obtained from a woman aged 25 to 39 in good health.

The chain combines TRBV6-2 or TRBV6-3 with TRBJ1-2; D is perhaps TRBD1 (6 bases). The germline V gene has CDR1 MNHEY and CDR2 SVGEGT. V was clipped by 4 bases and J by 0 bases, with 21 bases between them. The CDR3 is 18 amino acids. Here the CDR3 DNA reads TGTGCCAGCAGTTCGACGCTTAGGACAGCGATAGCTAACTATGGCTACACCTTC. Amino acid sequence: CASSSTLRTAIANYGYTF.

This clonotype was observed a handful of times. The genes are TRBV27 and TRBJ2-5; tentative D call: TRBD1 (6 bases). Trimming took 6 bases from V and 5 from J, leaving 25 bases between them. CDR3 length: 17 residues. Germline V gives CDR1 MNHEY, CDR2 SMNVEV (reference sequence). CDR3 bases: TGTGCCAGCAGGGGACCTTCAGGGGACCCGGGGTCGGAGACCCAGTACTTC. It is translated as CASRGPSGDPGSETQYF.

This clonotype was detected many times. The rearrangement joins TRBV6-2 or TRBV6-3 to TRBJ1-2, with no clear D. V was trimmed by 6 bases and J by 5 bases, leaving 10 bases between them. This CDR3 has 12 amino acids. Germline CDR1 MNHEY, CDR2 SVGEGT. The chain's CDR3 is CASSQEPYGYTF. In DNA form, the CDR3 reads TGTGCCAGCAGCCAAGAGCCATATGGCTACACCTTC.

The chain links TRBV27 to TRBJ2-4; 9 positions match TRBD1. The CDR3 spans 13 residues. The germline V gene encodes CDR1 MNHEY and CDR2 SMNVEV (reference sequence). V dropped 3 bases and J dropped 7; count of bases not matched to a gene: 1. The CDR3, as DNA: TGTGCCAGCAGTTTTGGGACAGGGAACATTCAGTACTTC. Translated, it gives CASSFGTGNIQYF.

The V gene is TRBV4-2, the J gene TRBJ2-5; 10 positions match TRBD2. V shed 6 bases and J 4 bases; nucleotides not matched to a gene: 8. The CDR3 is made up of 15 amino acids. CDR1 is LGHNA and CDR2 is YNFKEQ in the germline V gene. CDR3 amino acids: CASSNSGGNLETQYF. CDR3 sequence (DNA): TGTGCCAGCAGTAATAGCGGGGGGAATCTAGAGACCCAGTACTTC.

Notes on this clonotype: One end of the junction does not line up with germline, which may come from a read error. The chain is built from TRBV7-2 and TRBJ1-2; possibly TRBD1 for D (6 bases). This CDR3 has 15 residues. Germline assignment: CDR1 SGHTA and CDR2 FQGNSA. DNA of the CDR3: TGTGTCAGCAGCTTCTCTCAGGGGTTGGGCTATGGCTACACCTTC. It encodes CVSSFSQGLGYGYTF.

Details on this clonotype: The CDR3 carries no conserved terminal phenylalanine or tryptophan, so it likely arises from a read error. The chain uses TRBV20-1 and TRBJ2-1, with 8 bases that match TRBD2. The CDR3 extends over 12 amino acids. J was trimmed by 9 bases and V by 6 bases; bases with no gene match: 7. Germline assignment: CDR1 DFQATT and CDR2 SNEGSKA (reference sequence). CDR3 protein: CSATGGRIEQFC. DNA for the CDR3: TGCAGTGCCACGGGGGGGCGGATTGAGCAGTTCTGC.

To note about this clonotype: A much larger clonotype is one base distant, so this may be a read error. J is TRBJ2-1 and V is TRBV10-3, with D possibly TRBD2 on 6 matching bases. V lost 4 bases and J 12 bases, leaving 22 bases between the germline ends. There are 15 residues in the CDR3. Germline loops: CDR1 ENHRY, CDR2 SYGVKD. The CDR3: CAISVQLGLHYVQFF. DNA for the CDR3: TGTGCCATCAGTGTACAGCTTGGACTACACTACGTGCAGTTCTTC.

This clonotype was seen a few times. The V gene is TRBV20-1, the J gene TRBJ1-1; no clear D gene. Trimming left V 5 bases short and J 1 base short, with 17 bases between. Germline CDR1 DFQATT, CDR2 SNEGSKA (reference sequence). The CDR3 has 15 amino acids. CDR3 sequence (DNA): TGCAGTGCTCCAGACCCTCTTTCAGCGAACACTGAAGCTTTCTTT. This gives the protein CSAPDPLSANTEAFF.

This rearrangement joins TRBV28 to TRBJ2-5; 10 nucleotides line up with TRBD1. This CDR3 contains 14 residues. CDR1 is MDHEN and CDR2 is SYDVKM in the germline V gene. The V segment lost 7 bases and the J segment 5 bases; nucleotides outside the gene matches: 7. CDR3 nucleotides: TGTGCCAGCAAGACAGGGGGCACGTTGGAGACCCAGTACTTC. Protein: CASKTGGTLETQYF.

The CDR3 here is CASSPRQSYYEQYF. The DNA for the CDR3 is TGTGCCAGCAGCCCCCGGCAGAGCTACTACGAGCAGTACTTC. This chain connects TRBV5-6 to TRBJ2-5; D call uncertain. The DNA end lines up better with TRBJ2-7; the J call may be wrong. Germline-derived CDR1 and CDR2 are SGHDT and YYEEEE. The CDR3 length is 14 residues.

This clonotype turned up a few times. The chain uses TRBV28 and TRBJ2-7, with 8 bases matching TRBD1. V was clipped by 3 bases and J by 0 bases; unmatched bases: 4. The CDR3 has 15 amino acids. Per the germline V gene, CDR1 is MDHEN and CDR2 is SYDVKM. In nucleotides, the CDR3 is TGTGCCAGCAGTTTGGGACAGGCGTTCTCCTACGAGCAGTACTTC. It specifies CASSLGQAFSYEQYF.

V is TRBV21-1 and J is TRBJ1-1. TRBV21-1 is a pseudogene segment. This CDR3 has 15 residues. Written as DNA, the CDR3 is TGTGCCAGCAGCAAAGCGCTTTTAATGAACACTGAAGCTTTCTTT. Translation gives CASSKALLMNTEAFF.

On this clonotype itself: Compared with germline, one end of the junction differs, possibly owing to a read error. The chain links TRBV5-6 to TRBJ2-7; TRBD2 matches 12 bases. This CDR3 contains 18 residues. Germline CDR1 and CDR2: SGHDT and YYEEEE. CDR3: CANSGGLAGGPPSYEQYF. The CDR3 nucleotides read TGTGCCAACAGCGGGGGACTAGCGGGTGGCCCACCCTCCTACGAGCAGTACTTC. The complete variable domain, with remaining parts taken from reference TRBV5-6 and TRBJ2-7, reads DAGVTQSPTHLIKTRGQQVTLRCSPKSGHDTVSWYQQALGQGPQFIFQYYEEEERQRGNFPDRFSGHQFPNYSSELNVNALLLGDSALYLCANSGGLAGGPPSYEQYFGPGTRLTVT.

This clonotype came up many times. The chain employs TRBV20-1 and TRBJ2-5, with D possibly TRBD1 on 5 matching bases. The length of the CDR3 is 12 residues. Germline CDR1 is DFQATT and CDR2 is SNEGSKA (reference sequence). Trimming cost V 6 bases and J 1 base, with 9 bases left between them. CDR3 protein: CSAIQVQETQYF. CDR3 DNA sequence: TGCAGTGCGATACAGGTCCAAGAGACCCAGTACTTC.

This chain connects TRBV7-9 to TRBJ2-3; TRBD2 is a possible D gene (5 bases). CDR1 is SEHNR, CDR2 FQNEAQ, per germline (reference sequence). There are 14 residues in the CDR3. V gave up 7 bases and J gave up 0 bases, with 11 bases separating them. The CDR3 loop is CASTRTDSTDTQYF. In DNA, the CDR3 is TGTGCCAGCACCAGGACTGATAGCACAGATACGCAGTATTTT. The variable domain in full, completed from reference TRBV7-9 and TRBJ2-3, reads DTGVSQNPRHKITKRGQNVTFRCDPISEHNRLYWYRQTLGQGPEFLTYFQNEAQLEKSRLLSDRFSAERPKGSFSTLEIQRTEQGDSAMYLCASTRTDSTDTQYFGPGTRLTVL.

The rearrangement joins TRBV3-1 to TRBJ2-7, with D unresolved. The CDR3 consists of 12 residues. Deletions cut 1 base from V and 7 bases from J, with 8 bases between. The germline CDR1 and CDR2 sequences are LGHDT and YNNKEL (reference sequence). In DNA, the CDR3 is TGTGCCAGCAGCCAAGGAGAGCAAGAGCAGTACTTC. Translating gives CASSQGEQEQYF.

The rearrangement joins TRBV7-2 to TRBJ2-1; TRBD1 aligns across 8 bases. V gave up 0 bases and J gave up 3 bases; unmatched junction bases: 4. Germline V gives CDR1 SGHTA, CDR2 FQGNSA. This CDR3 spans 16 amino acids. The chain's CDR3 is CASSLAGQAYYNEQFF. Written as DNA, the CDR3 is TGTGCCAGCAGCTTAGCGGGACAGGCCTACTACAATGAGCAGTTCTTC.

This clonotype was recorded at least ten times. The chain joins TRBV6-6 to TRBJ2-5, with 9 bases lining up with TRBD1. The V gene's germline CDR1 is MNHNY and CDR2 SVGAGI (reference sequence). This CDR3 comprises 17 residues. V gave up 6 bases and J gave up 0 bases; unmatched junction bases: 11. The CDR3 DNA sequence: TGTGCCAGCAGCCCGGACAGGGGTGTCGAAGACCAAGAGACCCAGTACTTC. Translating it yields CASSPDRGVEDQETQYF.

Only a few counts were recorded for this clonotype. J is TRBJ1-6 and V is TRBV12-3 or TRBV12-4; TRBD1 matches at 9 bases. The CDR3 runs to 13 residues. V lost 6 bases and J lost 8; bases outside the gene matches: 2. The CDR3: CASSWDRDSPLHF. The CDR3 DNA is TGTGCCAGCAGCTGGGACAGGGATTCACCCCTCCACTTT.

The chain carries TRBV29-1 and TRBJ1-2; unclear D gene. V lost 3 bases, J lost 10 bases, and 6 bases lay in between. This CDR3 region has 9 residues. CDR1 SQVTM and CDR2 ANQGSEA come from the germline V gene. The CDR3 sequence: CSVEQDYTF. The CDR3 coding sequence is TGCAGCGTTGAGCAAGACTACACCTTC.